The 20 T cell receptor beta chains listed next were all sequenced from one sample in a study of glioma-infiltrating T cells. The iRepertoire nested amplicon-rescue multiplex PCR amplified TCR alpha and beta CDR3s from RNA. TCRdb reprocessed the multiplex PCR reads via MiXCR and lists one record per CDR3 protein. The data show approximately 120,000 distinct CDR3 sequences, roughly 25% seen once. Sequencing input: glioma tissue, nonneoplastic brain tissue, or PBMCs (not recorded which). The receptors stem from a human donor with low-grade glioma or glioblastoma, undergoing nonglioma brain surgery, or in good health (not recorded which).

This clonotype has ten or more counts. This may be a read error, as it is one base from a much larger clone. This sequence joins TRBV27 and TRBJ1-5; 10 bases are a match to TRBD1. Germline V lookup: CDR1 MNHEY, CDR2 SMNVEV (reference sequence). The ends lost 6 bases at V and 6 bases at J; junction bases unmatched: 5. This CDR3 comprises 14 residues. CDR3 in amino acids: CASSRTGGGQPQHF. Here the CDR3 DNA reads TGTGCCAGCAGCCGGACAGGGGGGGGTCAGCCCCAGCATTTT.

This clonotype was detected many times. The genes are TRBV6-6 and TRBJ1-2; 7 bases are shared with TRBD1. Germline V CDR1 and CDR2: MNHNY, SVGAGI (reference sequence). The CDR3 has 14 residues. The V and J ends lost 2 bases and 3 bases, in that order; junction bases with no gene match: 3. Written as DNA, the CDR3 is TGTGCCAGCAGTTACGGACAGGTTCACTATGGCTACACCTTC. Translating gives CASSYGQVHYGYTF.

Many counts were recorded for this clonotype. V is TRBV7-3 and J is TRBJ2-5; possible D gene TRBD2, 7 bases. The CDR3 length is 15 residues. Germline assignment: CDR1 SGHTA and CDR2 FQGTGA. Trimming cost V 5 bases and J 4 bases, with 17 bases left between them. This CDR3 reads CASSLQGGGGETQYF. As DNA, the CDR3 is TGTGCCAGCAGCCTCCAAGGGGGGGGAGGAGAGACCCAGTACTTC. The whole variable domain, filled in from reference TRBV7-3 and TRBJ2-5, reads GAGVSQTPSNKVTEKGKYVELRCDPISGHTALYWYRQSLGQGPEFLIYFQGTGAADDSGLPNDRFFAVRPEGSVSTLKIQRTERGDSAVYLCASSLQGGGGETQYFGPGTRLLVL.

This clonotype was observed many times. The chain employs TRBV6-1 and TRBJ1-5; D is unclear. V lost 11 bases, J lost 0 bases, and 14 bases lay in between. This CDR3 comprises 14 residues. Germline values: CDR1 MNHNS, CDR2 SASEGT. The CDR3 loop is CAASTVGSNQPQHF. CDR3 nucleotide sequence: TGTGCCGCCAGCACGGTGGGTAGCAATCAGCCCCAGCATTTT.

This clonotype was seen many times. The CDR3 loop reads CASRPFRRSNEKLFF. The CDR3 coding sequence is TGTGCCAGCAGACCCTTTCGGAGGAGCAATGAAAAACTGTTTTTT. J is TRBJ1-4 and V is TRBV6-1; D ambiguous. The CDR3 is made up of 15 amino acids. CDR1 MNHNS and CDR2 SASEGT come from the germline V gene. V was trimmed by 6 bases and J by 5 bases, leaving 16 bases between them.

The gene calls are TRBV5-4 and TRBJ2-3; TRBD1 agrees at 8 bases. V shed 3 bases and J 0 bases; nucleotides not matched to a gene: 9. This CDR3 spans 17 amino acids. CDR1 and CDR2 from the germline V gene are SGHNT and YYREEE (reference sequence). The CDR3 DNA follows: TGTGCCAGCAGCTCACCTAGGACAGGGCTAAGCACAGATACGCAGTATTTT. It encodes CASSSPRTGLSTDTQYF.

This clonotype was seen ten or more times. The rearrangement uses TRBV10-3 and TRBJ1-1; D is perhaps TRBD1 (5 bases). Trimming stripped 8 bases from V and 1 base from J, with 8 bases between. Germline V gene data show CDR1 as ENHRY and CDR2 as SYGVKD. The CDR3 consists of 12 residues. CDR3 coding DNA: TGTGCCATCCGGGGGGGGAACACTGAAGCTTTCTTT. It encodes CAIRGGNTEAFF.

This chain links TRBV24-1 with TRBJ2-4; 14 nucleotides align to TRBD2. Germline V CDR1 and CDR2: KGHDR, SFDVKD. After removal of 9 bases from V and 1 base from J, the junction contained 13 bases not matched to a gene. This CDR3 is 19 amino acids long. CDR3 region: CATPGTSGRPIRAKNIQYF. CDR3 coding DNA: TGTGCCACCCCGGGGACTAGCGGGAGACCGATCCGTGCCAAAAACATTCAGTACTTC.

There are many counts of this clonotype. The chain couples TRBV28 to TRBJ2-7; D is possibly TRBD2 (6 bases). The CDR3 is 17 residues long. Germline loops: CDR1 MDHEN, CDR2 SYDVKM. The V and J ends lost 7 bases and 0 bases respectively, with 22 bases between them. In DNA, the CDR3 is TGTGCCAGCAACTCCAATATCGGGCTAGCGAGCTCCTACGAGCAGTACTTC. This sequence encodes CASNSNIGLASSYEQYF. Based on the CDR3 plus reference TRBV28 and TRBJ2-7, the full variable domain is DVKVTQSSRYLVKRTGEKVFLECVQDMDHENMFWYRQDPGLGLRLIYFSYDVKMKEKGDIPEGYSVSREKKERFSLILESASTNQTSMYLCASNSNIGLASSYEQYFGPGTRLTVT.

The CDR3 coding sequence is TGTGCCAGCAGCTTGGGCCCATTAGCGGGGTCAAACACCGGGGAGCTGTTTTTT. Translated, it gives CASSLGPLAGSNTGELFF. The chain couples TRBV7-3 to TRBJ2-2, with TRBD2 matching over 8 bases. The CDR3 spans 18 residues. Germline-derived CDR1 and CDR2 are SGHTA and FQGTGA. V dropped 3 bases and J dropped 2; count of bases not matched to a gene: 11.

The chain uses TRBV4-1 and TRBJ2-1; the D is unclear. V lost 0 bases, J lost 0 bases, and 9 bases lay in between. Germline V gives CDR1 MGHRA, CDR2 YSYEKL. The CDR3 runs 16 residues. In nucleotides, the CDR3 is TGCGCCAGCAGCCAAGATCCGGCTAGCTCCTACAATGAGCAGTTCTTC. This codes for CASSQDPASSYNEQFF.

This clonotype was seen many times. This sequence joins TRBV7-9 and TRBJ2-5; D remains unclear. This CDR3 is 14 amino acids long. The germline CDR1 and CDR2 sequences are SEHNR and FQNEAQ (reference sequence). V was shortened by 4 bases and J by 0 bases, with 9 bases between the two germline ends. This chain's CDR3 is CASSSLRNQETQYF. CDR3 bases: TGTGCCAGCAGCTCCCTTCGGAACCAAGAGACCCAGTACTTC.

This clonotype has a count of ten or more. The rearrangement uses TRBV18 and TRBJ2-7, with D possibly being TRBD2 (6 bases). Trimming removed 3 bases from V and 2 bases from J, with 14 bases in between. Germline assignment: CDR1 KGHSH and CDR2 LQKENI. The CDR3 spans 15 residues. The CDR3 loop is CASSPSSALAYEQYF. The DNA for the CDR3 is TGTGCCAGCTCACCTTCTAGCGCCCTAGCCTACGAGCAGTACTTC. Full variable domain (remainder filled in from reference TRBV18 and TRBJ2-7): NAGVMQNPRHLVRRRGQEARLRCSPMKGHSHVYWYRQLPEEGLKFMVYLQKENIIDESGMPKERFSAEFPKEGPSILRIQQVVRGDSAAYFCASSPSSALAYEQYFGPGTRLTVT.

This clonotype was counted many times. CDR3 nucleotides: TGTGCCACCAGTGATGCCCCCAGGGGGAGAGAGACCCAGTACTTC. It translates to CATSDAPRGRETQYF. The chain combines TRBV24-1 with TRBJ2-5; 7 bases agree with TRBD1. This CDR3 has 15 amino acids. Losses at the gene ends were 3 bases for V and 4 bases for J; bases not matched to a gene: 7. The germline CDR1 and CDR2 sequences are KGHDR and SFDVKD.

V usage is TRBV11-1 and J usage is TRBJ2-7, with 12 bases aligning to TRBD2. Germline assignment: CDR1 SGHAT and CDR2 FQDESV (reference sequence). J lost 5 bases, V lost 6 bases, and 2 bases had no gene match. The CDR3 is 13 residues long. The CDR3 reads CASRTSGRHEQYF. CDR3 DNA sequence: TGTGCCAGCAGGACTAGCGGGAGACACGAGCAGTACTTC.

This clonotype was detected ten times or more. The V call is TRBV7-2, the J call TRBJ2-1, with 10 bases lining up with TRBD2. This CDR3 region has 14 residues. CDR1 SGHTA and CDR2 FQGNSA come from the germline V gene. V shed 5 bases and J 10 bases; nucleotides not matched to a gene: 8. For the CDR3, the DNA is TGTGCCAGCAGCGCCAGTAGCGGGAGGCAGGAGCAGTTCTTC. This encodes CASSASSGRQEQFF.

In this sample, this clonotype turned up a few times. The V and J genes are TRBV3-1 and TRBJ1-1; D call uncertain. Trimming stripped 0 bases from V and 6 bases from J, with 14 bases between. Germline CDR1 LGHDT, CDR2 YNNKEL (reference sequence). CDR3 length: 15 amino acids. CDR3 coding DNA: TGTGCCAGCAGCCAAGATCCTAGAGGTATGGCTGAAGCTTTCTTT. This translates into CASSQDPRGMAEAFF. The full variable domain, rest sourced from reference TRBV3-1 and TRBJ1-1, is DTAVSQTPKYLVTQMGNDKSIKCEQNLGHDTMYWYKQDSKKFLKIMFSYNNKELIINETVPNRFSPKSPDKAHLNLHINSLELGDSAVYFCASSQDPRGMAEAFFGQGTRLTVV.

V gene TRBV5-4 combines with J gene TRBJ1-2; no firm D call. V was shortened by 0 bases and J by 0 bases, with 3 bases between the two germline ends. Germline CDR1 is SGHNT and CDR2 is YYREEE (reference sequence). The CDR3 is 13 residues long. This CDR3 is CASSLETNYGYTF. CDR3 DNA sequence: TGTGCCAGCAGCTTGGAGACTAACTATGGCTACACCTTC.

The chain recombines TRBV7-6 with TRBJ2-7; 10 bases are shared with TRBD2. Trimming at V came to 2 bases and at J to 6 bases, leaving 4 bases not matched to a gene. The length of the CDR3 is 14 residues. Germline V CDR1 and CDR2: SGHVS, FNYEAQ. CDR3 protein: CASSLNSGRCEQYF. The CDR3 DNA sequence: TGTGCCAGCAGCTTAAATAGCGGGAGGTGCGAGCAGTACTTC.

This clonotype occurred a few times. The V gene is TRBV19, the J gene TRBJ1-2; D may be TRBD1 (5 bases). Germline-derived CDR1 and CDR2 are LNHDA and SQIVND (reference sequence). The CDR3 has 15 residues. The V gene lost 5 bases and the J gene lost 4 bases, with 17 bases spanning the gap. CDR3 nucleotides: TGTGCCAGTAGTCCCCTCGGGGCGCGGAGCTATGGCTACACCTTC. This encodes CASSPLGARSYGYTF.